This T cell receptor beta chain came from a study of T-cell reconstitution after alpha-beta-depleted transplantation in children. This sample's TCRbeta library carried unique molecular identifier barcodes. TCRdb processed the PCR reads anew with MiXCR; each CDR3 protein has one entry. Seen here are about 180,000 distinct CDR3 sequences, roughly 11% observed once, and the top ten hold 13%. The study, taken as a whole, reports: Reportedly, roughly two months post-transplant, alpha-beta T cells arose from several hundred expanded graft clones. One year post-transplant, T-cell counts and diversity were largely derived from T cells produced anew. There were some patients whose high TCRbeta diversity at day 60 came from surviving recipient T cells and thymic progenitors.

Many counts were recorded for this clonotype. Its specificity is unknown. This CDR3 is built from 11 residues. Trimming removed 7 bases at V and 1 base at J, with 8 bases between. Germline loops: CDR1 DFQATT, CDR2 SNEGSKA (reference sequence). This chain joins TRBV20-1 and TRBJ2-7; D might be TRBD2 (5 bases). Sequenced here: PBMCs, sampled before TCRalphabeta/CD19-depleted stem cell transplant. The receptor's source is a boy aged 2 to 10 with acute myeloid leukemia, due to receive a stem cell transplant. CDR3 residues: CSVEESYEQYF. CDR3 DNA sequence: TGCAGTGTGGAGGAATCCTACGAGCAGTACTTC.